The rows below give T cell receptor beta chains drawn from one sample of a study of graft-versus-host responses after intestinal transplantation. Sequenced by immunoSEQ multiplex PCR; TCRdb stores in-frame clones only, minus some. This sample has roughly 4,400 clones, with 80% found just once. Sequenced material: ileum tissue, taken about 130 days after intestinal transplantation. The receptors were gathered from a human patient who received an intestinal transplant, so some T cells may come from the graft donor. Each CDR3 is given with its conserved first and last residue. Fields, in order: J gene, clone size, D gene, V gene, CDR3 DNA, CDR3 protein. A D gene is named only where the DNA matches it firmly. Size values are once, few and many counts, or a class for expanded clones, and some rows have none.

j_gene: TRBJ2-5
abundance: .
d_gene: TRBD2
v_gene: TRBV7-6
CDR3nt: TGTGCCAGCAGACCGAGCGGGAGTGTCGGGACCCAGTACTTC
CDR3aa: CASRPSGSVGTQYF

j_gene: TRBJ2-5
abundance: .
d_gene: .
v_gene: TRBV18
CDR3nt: TGTGCCAGCTCACCAGGCGTGGGAGAGACCCAGTACTTC
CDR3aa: CASSPGVGETQYF

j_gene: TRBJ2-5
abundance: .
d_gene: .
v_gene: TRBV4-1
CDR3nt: TGCGCCAGCAGCCAAGAATTTCAGAGGCAGAAACAAGAGACCCAGTACTTC
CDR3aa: CASSQEFQRQKQETQYF

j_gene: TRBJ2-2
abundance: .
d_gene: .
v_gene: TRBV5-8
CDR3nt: TGTGCCAGCAGCTTGGCGGCAGGGTTCAGGACCGGGGAGCTGTTTTTT
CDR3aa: CASSLAAGFRTGELFF

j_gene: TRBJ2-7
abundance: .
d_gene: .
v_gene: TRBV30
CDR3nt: TGTGCCTGGAGTTCCACTGAGCCCTACGAGCAGTACTTC
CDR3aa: CAWSSTEPYEQYF

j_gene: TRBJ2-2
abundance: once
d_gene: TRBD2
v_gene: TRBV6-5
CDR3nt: TGTGCCAGCAGTTACTTGCCTAGCGGGGCCACCGGGGAGCTGTTTTTT
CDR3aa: CASSYLPSGATGELFF

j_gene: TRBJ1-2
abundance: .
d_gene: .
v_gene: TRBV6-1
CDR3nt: TGTGCCAGCAGTGAGAGGGACTATGGCTACACCTTC
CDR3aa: CASSERDYGYTF

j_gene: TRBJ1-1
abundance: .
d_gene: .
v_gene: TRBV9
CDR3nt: TGTGCCAGCAGCGTAGAGGAGGGGAGGGGTGAAGCTTTCTTT
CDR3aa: CASSVEEGRGEAFF

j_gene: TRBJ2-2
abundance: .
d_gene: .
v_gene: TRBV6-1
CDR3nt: TGTGCCAGCAGTGATACAGGATACTACACCGGGGAGCTGTTTTTT
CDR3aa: CASSDTGYYTGELFF

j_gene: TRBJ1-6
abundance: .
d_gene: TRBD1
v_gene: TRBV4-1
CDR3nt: TGCGCCAGCAGGGTCCCGGACAGGGGCTCACCCCTCCACTTT
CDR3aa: CASRVPDRGSPLHF

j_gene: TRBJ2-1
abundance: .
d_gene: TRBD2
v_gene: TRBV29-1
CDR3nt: TGCAGCGTTGGGGGGGGTAGCGGGATTGTGTCCAATGAGCAGTTCTTC
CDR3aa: CSVGGGSGIVSNEQFF

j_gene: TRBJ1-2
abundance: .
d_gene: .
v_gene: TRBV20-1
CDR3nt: TGCAGTGCTGGCAGCCCCTATGGCTACACCTTC
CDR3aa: CSAGSPYGYTF